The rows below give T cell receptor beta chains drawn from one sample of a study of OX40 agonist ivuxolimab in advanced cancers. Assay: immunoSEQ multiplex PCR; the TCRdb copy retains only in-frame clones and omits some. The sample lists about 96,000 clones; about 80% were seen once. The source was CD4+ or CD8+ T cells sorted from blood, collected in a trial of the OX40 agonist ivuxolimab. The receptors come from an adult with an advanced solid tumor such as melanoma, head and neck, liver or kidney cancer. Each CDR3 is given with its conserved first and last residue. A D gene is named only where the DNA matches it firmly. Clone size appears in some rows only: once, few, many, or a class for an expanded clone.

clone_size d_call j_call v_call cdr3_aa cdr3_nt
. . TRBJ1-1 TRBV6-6 CASSIGNTEAFF TGTGCCAGCAGTATAGGGAACACTGAAGCTTTCTTT
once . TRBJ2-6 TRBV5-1 CASSLADNPSGANVLTF TGCGCCAGCAGCTTGGCTGACAATCCCTCTGGGGCCAACGTCCTGACTTTC
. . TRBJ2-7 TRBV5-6 CASSFSRSGEQYF TGTGCCAGCAGCTTCTCTAGGTCGGGCGAGCAGTACTTC
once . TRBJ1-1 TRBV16 CASSLLGVNTEAFF TGTGCCAGCAGCCTCCTCGGGGTGAACACTGAAGCTTTCTTT
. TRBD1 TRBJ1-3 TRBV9 CASGQTGGGNTIYF TGTGCCAGCGGTCAGACAGGGGGCGGAAACACCATATATTTT
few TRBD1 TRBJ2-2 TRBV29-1 CSVRGTGSRTTGELFF TGCAGCGTTCGGGGGACAGGGAGCCGAACAACCGGGGAGCTGTTTTTT
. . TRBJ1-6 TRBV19 CASSWLDENSPLHF TGTGCCAGTAGTTGGTTGGACGAGAATTCACCCCTCCACTTT
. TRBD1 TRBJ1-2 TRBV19 CASRGQEDPKGYTF TGTGCCAGTAGGGGACAGGAGGACCCTAAGGGCTACACCTTC
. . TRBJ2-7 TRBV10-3 CATDGGGYGYEQYF TGTGCCACCGACGGAGGTGGCTATGGCTACGAGCAGTACTTC
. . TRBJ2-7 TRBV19 CASSIFDGSYEQYF TGTGCCAGTAGTATCTTTGACGGCTCCTACGAGCAGTACTTC
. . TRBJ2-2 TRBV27 CASSFGGELFF TGTGCCAGCAGTTTTGGGGGGGAGCTGTTTTTT
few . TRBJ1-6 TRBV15 CATSGGNNSPLHF TGTGCCACCAGCGGGGGAAATAATTCACCCCTCCACTTT
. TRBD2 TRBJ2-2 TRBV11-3 CASSPGTRPGELFF TGTGCCAGCAGCCCCGGGACTAGACCCGGGGAGCTGTTTTTT
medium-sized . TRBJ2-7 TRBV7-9 CASSSSSYEQYF TGTGCCAGCAGCTCGAGCTCCTACGAGCAGTACTTC
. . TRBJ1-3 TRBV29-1 CSSGGGGSGNTIYF TGCAGCTCTGGGGGGGGAGGCTCTGGAAACACCATATATTTT
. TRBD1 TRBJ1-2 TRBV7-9 CASMLTPGQGSTYGYTF TGTGCCAGCATGTTAACCCCGGGACAGGGATCCACCTATGGCTACACCTTC
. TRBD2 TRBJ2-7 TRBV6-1 CASSDRTSESYEQYF TGTGCCAGCAGTGACAGGACTAGCGAGAGTTACGAGCAGTACTTC
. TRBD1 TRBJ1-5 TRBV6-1 CASRMDRDVTQPQHF TGTGCCAGCAGGATGGACAGGGATGTTACTCAGCCCCAGCATTTT
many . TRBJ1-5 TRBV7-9 CASSLGDGVLGHQPQHF TGTGCCAGCAGCTTAGGCGATGGGGTATTGGGGCATCAGCCCCAGCATTTT
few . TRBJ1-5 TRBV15 CATSSSIYPGQPQHF TGTGCCACCAGCAGCTCGATCTACCCCGGACAGCCCCAGCATTTT
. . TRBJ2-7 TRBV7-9 CASARENVYEQYF TGTGCCAGCGCGAGAGAAAACGTCTACGAGCAGTACTTC
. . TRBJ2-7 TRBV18 CASSPGRAYEQYF TGTGCCAGCTCACCCGGCAGGGCCTACGAGCAGTACTTC
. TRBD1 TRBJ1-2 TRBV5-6 CASSATGGAYGYTF TGTGCCAGCAGCGCAACAGGGGGCGCTTATGGCTACACCTTC
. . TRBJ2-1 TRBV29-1 CSVEATGHNEQFF TGCAGCGTTGAAGCGACTGGGCACAATGAGCAGTTCTTC
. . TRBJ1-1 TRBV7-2 CASSLGLLNTEAFF TGTGCCAGCAGCTTGGGACTTCTGAACACTGAAGCTTTCTTT
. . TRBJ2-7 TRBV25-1 CASSDAGGYEQYF TGTGCCAGCAGTGACGCCGGGGGTTACGAGCAGTACTTC
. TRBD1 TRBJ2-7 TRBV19 CASSSRATGAPYEQYF TGTGCCAGTAGTTCCCGCGCGACAGGGGCCCCCTACGAGCAGTACTTC
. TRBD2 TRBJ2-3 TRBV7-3 CASSLTPRSGGATDTQYF TGTGCCAGCAGCTTAACTCCTAGAAGCGGGGGGGCCACAGATACGCAGTATTTT
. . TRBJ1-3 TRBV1 CTSSQDPQTSGNTIYF TGCACCAGCAGCCAAGATCCACAGACCTCTGGAAACACCATATATTTT
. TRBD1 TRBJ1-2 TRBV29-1 CSVTMTGANYGYTF TGCAGCGTTACGATGACAGGGGCGAACTATGGCTACACCTTC
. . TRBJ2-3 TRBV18 CASSPAADTQYF TGTGCCAGCTCACCAGCCGCAGATACGCAGTATTTT
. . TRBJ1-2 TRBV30 CAWSVLGGAGYGYTF TGTGCCTGGAGTGTACTAGGGGGGGCTGGGTATGGCTACACCTTC
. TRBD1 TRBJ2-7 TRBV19 CASEGTGVHEQYF TGTGCCAGTGAGGGGACAGGGGTCCACGAGCAGTACTTC
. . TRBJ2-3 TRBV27 CASSFRWGTQYF TGTGCCAGCAGTTTCCGGTGGGGTACGCAGTATTTT
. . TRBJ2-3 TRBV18 CASSTSQGPSTDTQYF TGTGCCAGCTCAACTTCACAGGGCCCTAGCACAGATACGCAGTATTTT
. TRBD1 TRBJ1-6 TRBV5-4 CASSRDSRSSYNSPLHF TGTGCCAGCAGCCGGGACAGCCGGAGCTCCTATAATTCACCCCTCCACTTT
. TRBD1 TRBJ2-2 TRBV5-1 CASSVRGPPSGELFF TGCGCCAGCAGCGTGAGGGGGCCCCCAAGCGGGGAGCTGTTTTTT
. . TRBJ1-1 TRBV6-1 CASSETWTRTEAFF TGTGCCAGCAGCGAAACATGGACGAGGACTGAAGCTTTCTTT
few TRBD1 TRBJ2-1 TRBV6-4 CASSEGRGRNEQFF TGTGCCAGCAGTGAGGGCAGGGGGCGGAATGAGCAGTTCTTC
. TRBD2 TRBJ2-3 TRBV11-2 CASSTERGPTDTQYF TGTGCCAGCAGCACCGAGCGGGGGCCCACAGATACGCAGTATTTT
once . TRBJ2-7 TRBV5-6 CASSLVQWPYEQYF TGTGCCAGCAGCTTGGTACAGTGGCCCTACGAGCAGTACTTC
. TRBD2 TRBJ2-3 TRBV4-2 CASSQEGGGEGDTQYF TGTGCCAGCAGCCAAGAAGGCGGGGGGGAGGGAGATACGCAGTATTTT
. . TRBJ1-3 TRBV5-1 CASTGGNTIYF TGCGCCAGCACCGGAGGAAACACCATATATTTT
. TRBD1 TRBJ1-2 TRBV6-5 CASSYSGTGNYGYTF TGTGCCAGCAGTTACTCCGGGACAGGGAACTATGGCTACACCTTC
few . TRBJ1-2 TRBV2 CASSADRNYGYTF TGTGCCAGCAGCGCGGACCGAAACTATGGCTACACCTTC
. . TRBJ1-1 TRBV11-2 CASSTSRVTAFF TGTGCCAGCAGCACGAGTCGGGTAACGGCTTTCTTT
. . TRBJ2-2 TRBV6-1 CASSGRATGELFF TGTGCCAGCAGCGGTCGGGCCACCGGGGAGCTGTTTTTT
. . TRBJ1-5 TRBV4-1 CASSQEGYGGSNQPQHF TGCGCCAGCAGCCAAGAAGGATACGGGGGAAGTAATCAGCCCCAGCATTTT
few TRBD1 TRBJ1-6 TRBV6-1 CASSGLPGQPYNSPLHF TGTGCCAGCAGTGGACTCCCGGGACAGCCCTATAATTCACCCCTCCACTTT
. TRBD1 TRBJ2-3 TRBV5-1 CASSPTGGTTDTQYF TGCGCCAGCAGCCCGACAGGGGGCACCACAGATACGCAGTATTTT
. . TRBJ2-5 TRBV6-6 CASSRDIRGETQYF TGTGCCAGCAGTCGGGACATACGTGGGGAGACCCAGTACTTC
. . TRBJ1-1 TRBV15 CATSTPDSEIEAFF TGTGCCACCAGCACCCCGGACAGCGAAATTGAAGCTTTCTTT
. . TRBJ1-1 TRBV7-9 CASSLQVNTEAFF TGTGCCAGCAGCCTCCAGGTGAACACTGAAGCTTTCTTT
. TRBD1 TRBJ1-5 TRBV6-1 CASSQGAYQPQHF TGTGCCAGCAGTCAGGGGGCTTACCAGCCCCAGCATTTT
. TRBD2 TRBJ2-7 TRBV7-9 CASSLERLAGEQYF TGTGCCAGCAGCTTAGAGAGACTAGCGGGTGAGCAGTACTTC